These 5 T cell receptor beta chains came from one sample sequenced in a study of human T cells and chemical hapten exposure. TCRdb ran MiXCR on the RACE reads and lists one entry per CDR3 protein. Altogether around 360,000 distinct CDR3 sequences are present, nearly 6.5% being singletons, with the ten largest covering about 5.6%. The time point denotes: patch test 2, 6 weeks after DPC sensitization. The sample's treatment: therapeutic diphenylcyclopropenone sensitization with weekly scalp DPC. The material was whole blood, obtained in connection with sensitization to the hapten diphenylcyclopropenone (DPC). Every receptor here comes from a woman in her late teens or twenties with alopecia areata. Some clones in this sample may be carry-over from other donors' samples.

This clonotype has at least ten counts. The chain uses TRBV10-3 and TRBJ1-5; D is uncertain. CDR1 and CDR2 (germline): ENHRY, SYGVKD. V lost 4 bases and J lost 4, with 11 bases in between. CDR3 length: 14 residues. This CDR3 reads CAISADGGNQPQHF. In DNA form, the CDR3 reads TGTGCCATCAGTGCAGACGGCGGAAATCAGCCCCAGCATTTT.

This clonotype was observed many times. CDR3 sequence reads: CASSLGIPMNTEAFF. For the CDR3, the DNA is TGTGCCAGCAGTTTGGGTATACCAATGAACACTGAAGCTTTCTTT. The genes are TRBV12-3 or TRBV12-4 and TRBJ1-1; D unclear. The CDR3 totals 15 residues. Trimming pared 3 bases from V and 0 bases from J, leaving 11 bases between.

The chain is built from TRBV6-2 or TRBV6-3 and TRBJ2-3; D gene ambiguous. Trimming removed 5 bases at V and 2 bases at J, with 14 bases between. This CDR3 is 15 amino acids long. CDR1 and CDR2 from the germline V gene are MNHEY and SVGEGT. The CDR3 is CASSPSLGFTDTQYF. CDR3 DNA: TGTGCCAGCAGTCCCTCCTTGGGCTTCACAGATACGCAGTATTTT.

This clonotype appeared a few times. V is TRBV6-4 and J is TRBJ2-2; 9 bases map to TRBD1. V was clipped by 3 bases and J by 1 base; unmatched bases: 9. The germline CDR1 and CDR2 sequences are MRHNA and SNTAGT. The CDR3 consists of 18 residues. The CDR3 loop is CASSEVPQTGGNTGELFF. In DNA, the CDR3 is TGTGCCAGCAGTGAAGTTCCACAGACAGGGGGGAACACCGGGGAGCTGTTTTTT.

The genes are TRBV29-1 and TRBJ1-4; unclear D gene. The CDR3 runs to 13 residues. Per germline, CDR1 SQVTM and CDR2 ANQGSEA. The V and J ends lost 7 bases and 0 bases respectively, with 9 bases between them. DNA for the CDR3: TGCAGCGCCGCCCCTGCAACTAATGAAAAACTGTTTTTT. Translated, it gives CSAAPATNEKLFF.